The 2 T cell receptor beta chains presented below share a single source sample, sequenced in a study of blood T cell repertoires in COVID-19. The data were produced by immunoSEQ multiplex PCR, yet TCRdb's version contains in-frame clones alone and is incomplete. This repertoire shows over 250,000 clones, around nine tenths found once; its top ten account for approximately 2.5%. The source material was PBMCs or T cells enriched from blood (not recorded which). The receptors stem from a woman between 18 and 30 years old who had recovered from COVID-19.

The chain recombines TRBV6-5 with TRBJ2-7; D perhaps matches TRBD2 (5 bases). The ends were cut back, 7 bases at V and 5 bases at J, with 15 bases in the middle. CDR1 and CDR2 from the germline V gene are MNHEY and SVGAGI. The CDR3 runs to 13 residues. CDR3 region: CASIEGGIHEQYF. As DNA, the CDR3 is TGTGCCAGCATCGAAGGAGGCATCCACGAGCAGTACTTC.

J is TRBJ2-3 and V is TRBV4-1, with 8 bases aligning to TRBD2. The V and J ends lost 5 bases and 3 bases, in that order; junction bases with no gene match: 10. Germline loops: CDR1 MGHRA, CDR2 YSYEKL. The CDR3 spans 16 residues. The CDR3 bases are TGCGCCAGCAGCTCAGCGGGACTAGGTGCGACAGATACGCAGTATTTT. It codes for CASSSAGLGATDTQYF.